The text below deals with one T cell receptor (beta chain). This sample was taken from a study of blood T cell repertoires in COVID-19. The overall study: Specimens from acute and convalescent COVID-19 originated in the United States, Italy and Spain. T cells, B-cell-depleted T cells, or PBMCs provided the cDNA or gDNA that served as material.

Authors' analysis steps: Using reference gene primer amplification, nucleated cell counts were estimated. Clones were read by immunoSEQ multiplex PCR, and TCRdb kept only the in-frame ones, dropping some. For V, J and clone size, that table is used; D and trimming come from the DNA. The table lists 90,000 to 130,000 clones, around 80% of them singletons. The TCR sequence derives from a woman of 80 years or more with acute or convalescent COVID-19. The sample was peripheral blood.

The CDR3 spells CASSLQDGSNQPQHF. In DNA form, the CDR3 reads TGTGCCAGCAGCCTACAAGACGGGAGCAATCAGCCCCAGCATTTT. The V call is TRBV7-9, the J call TRBJ1-5; D is unclear. Germline V lookup: CDR1 SEHNR, CDR2 FQNEAQ (reference sequence). This CDR3 is built from 15 residues. V lost 5 bases, J lost 1 base, and 12 bases lay in between.